Each of the 19 T cell receptor beta chains below was sequenced from the same sample in a study of blood T cells in healthy people across ages. Using a J-beta primer mix together with a sample-barcoded 5' primer, a second PCR was run for about 6 to 12 cycles. TCRdb independently ran MiXCR on the 5' RACE reads; one entry per CDR3 protein. The table has 760,000 or so distinct CDR3 sequences, 25% seen once. This same sample was also taken into another study, of T cells of mothers and their children.

Sequences were obtained from blood. The receptors originated from a boy younger than 18 in good health.

This chain connects TRBV5-1 to TRBJ2-1; 8 positions match TRBD1. CDR1 and CDR2 from the germline V gene are SGHRS and YFSETQ. The CDR3 length is 16 residues. After removal of 7 bases from V and 6 bases from J, the junction contained 15 bases not matched to a gene. In DNA form, the CDR3 reads TGCGCCAGCGCCGGACAGGGCCCCGGGCATAGCAATGAGCAGTTCTTC. Amino acids: CASAGQGPGHSNEQFF.

Only a few counts were recorded for this clonotype. The CDR3 region has the DNA TGTGCCAGCAGTCTTCGGGACCCCCAGGGGGGCTATGGCTACACCTTC. It is translated as CASSLRDPQGGYGYTF. V is TRBV27 and J is TRBJ1-2; TRBD1 matches 7 bases. The CDR3 has 16 amino acids. The V gene's germline CDR1 is MNHEY and CDR2 SMNVEV (reference sequence). V shed 5 bases and J 4 bases; nucleotides not matched to a gene: 13.

A single count supports this clonotype. V gene TRBV20-1 combines with J gene TRBJ2-3; D is perhaps TRBD1 (5 bases). Germline V gene data show CDR1 as DFQATT and CDR2 as SNEGSKA (reference sequence). V was trimmed by 6 bases and J by 3 bases, leaving 16 bases between them. The CDR3 length is 14 residues. The CDR3 bases are TGCAGTGCAGAGACAGAATCAAGGACAGATACGCAGTATTTT. Its protein is CSAETESRTDTQYF.

CDR3 residues: CASRIGLSEHHDEQFF. DNA for the CDR3: TGTGCCAGCAGAATAGGGCTGAGCGAACACCACGATGAGCAGTTCTTC. The chain uses TRBV12-3 or TRBV12-4 and TRBJ2-1; D call uncertain. This CDR3 has 16 residues. V lost 6 bases to trimming and J lost 8 bases, with 23 bases between them.

This chain connects TRBV2 to TRBJ1-1; 8 nucleotides match TRBD1. V lost 8 bases, J lost 0 bases, and 14 bases stayed unmatched. Per germline, CDR1 SNHLY and CDR2 FYNNEI. The CDR3 totals 17 residues. Here the CDR3 DNA reads TGTGCCAGCGTCCCCAGGCCAGGACAGGGATTGAACACTGAAGCTTTCTTT. This codes for CASVPRPGQGLNTEAFF.

The genes are TRBV13 and TRBJ2-5, with TRBD2 identical over 12 bases. Germline V gene sequence: CDR1 PRHDT, CDR2 FYEKMQ (reference sequence). There are 17 residues in the CDR3. V lost 6 bases to trimming and J lost 5 bases; unmatched junction nucleotides: 13. The CDR3 DNA reads TGTGCCAGCAGTCGTGCCCTAGCGGGGGGGCCATTGGAGACCCAGTACTTC. Translation: CASSRALAGGPLETQYF.

This clonotype came up a few times. Its ends do not fully match the called genes, so a read error is possible. This chain joins TRBV28 and TRBJ1-2; tentative D call: TRBD1 (6 bases). From germline, CDR1 is MDHEN and CDR2 SYDVKM. The CDR3 loop spans 16 amino acids. The CDR3 DNA sequence: TGTGCCAGCAGTTCTCTATCGGTGACAGGACACTATGGCTGCACCTTC. It encodes CASSSLSVTGHYGCTF.

The chain combines TRBV15 with TRBJ1-6; D not resolved. V lost 7 bases to trimming and J lost 5 bases, with 12 bases between them. Germline CDR1 reads LNHNV; CDR2 reads YYDKDF (reference sequence). CDR3 length: 14 amino acids. CDR3 residues: CATKVSGNNSPLHF. CDR3 coding DNA: TGTGCCACCAAGGTTTCGGGGAATAATTCACCCCTCCACTTT.

This clonotype was counted a few times. The rearrangement joins TRBV4-1 to TRBJ2-3; TRBD1 aligns across 9 bases. CDR3 length: 15 residues. Germline V gene sequence: CDR1 MGHRA, CDR2 YSYEKL. Trimming took 4 bases from V and 6 from J; bases not matched to a gene: 8. CDR3 DNA sequence: TGCGCCAGCAGCCTCCAGGGACAGGGCGGTGATACGCAGTATTTT. As protein: CASSLQGQGGDTQYF.

This clonotype was detected many times. The rearrangement uses TRBV7-6 and TRBJ2-3, with TRBD2 identical over 12 bases. J lost 4 bases, V lost 4 bases, and 3 bases had no gene match. Germline values: CDR1 SGHVS, CDR2 FNYEAQ. The CDR3 runs to 15 residues. CDR3 amino acids: CASSSLAGGADTQYF. CDR3 bases: TGTGCCAGCAGCTCACTAGCGGGGGGCGCAGATACGCAGTATTTT.

This clonotype was observed a handful of times. The rearrangement uses TRBV5-1 and TRBJ2-4; D is perhaps TRBD2 (5 bases). The CDR3 loop spans 14 amino acids. The V gene's germline CDR1 is SGHRS and CDR2 YFSETQ. Trimming shortened V by 0 bases and J by 8 bases, and 12 bases separated the two germline ends. The chain's CDR3 is CASSLEGVGDIQYF. The CDR3 nucleotides are TGCGCCAGCAGCTTGGAGGGAGTTGGAGACATTCAGTACTTC. Full variable domain (outside the CDR3, taken from reference TRBV5-1 and TRBJ2-4): KAGVTQTPRYLIKTRGQQVTLSCSPISGHRSVSWYQQTPGQGLQFLFEYFSETQRNKGNFPGRFSGRQFSNSRSEMNVSTLELGDSALYLCASSLEGVGDIQYFGAGTRLSVL.

Comments on this clonotype: Likely a read error: the CDR3 ends without its conserved phenylalanine or tryptophan. J is TRBJ1-2 and V is TRBV28; TRBD1 matches 7 bases. The CDR3 is 19 amino acids. The junction had 21 bases not matched to a gene; V was cut back by 5 bases and J by 3 bases. Germline lookup yields CDR1 MDHEN and CDR2 SYDVKM. The CDR3, as DNA: TGTGCCAGCAGTAGTAGGACAGGCGATTCCAAACCACCCTACTATGGCTACACCCTC. This gives the protein CASSSRTGDSKPPYYGYTL.

This clonotype was recorded a few times. The genes are TRBV24-1 and TRBJ2-5; 12 nucleotides line up with TRBD2. V gave up 6 bases and J gave up 4 bases; unmatched junction bases: 5. The V gene's germline CDR1 is KGHDR and CDR2 SFDVKD. The CDR3 consists of 15 residues. CDR3 loop: CATSNPGLAGETQYF. CDR3 in DNA: TGTGCCACCAGTAACCCGGGACTAGCGGGAGAGACCCAGTACTTC.

CDR3: CASSQDRQGVNNEQFF. In nucleotides, the CDR3 is TGCGCCAGCAGCCAAGATCGCCAGGGAGTCAACAATGAGCAGTTCTTC. The V call is TRBV4-3, the J call TRBJ2-1; either TRBD1 or TRBD2 may supply D (5 bases each). The germline gives CDR1 LGHNA, CDR2 YSLEER. The CDR3 spans 16 residues. Trimming pared 0 bases from V and 5 bases from J, leaving 14 bases between.

This clonotype appeared a single time. The gene calls are TRBV13 and TRBJ2-5; D tentatively reads TRBD1 or TRBD2 (5 bases each). Matching the DNA end better, TRBJ2-7 makes the J call doubtful. The CDR3 has 14 residues. Germline V gene sequence: CDR1 PRHDT, CDR2 FYEKMQ (reference sequence). The CDR3 loop is CASSSGTETYEQYF. In DNA form, the CDR3 reads TGTGCCAGCAGCTCAGGGACCGAAACCTACGAGCAGTACTTC.

The table lists this clonotype with a few counts. The chain recombines TRBV7-9 with TRBJ2-1, with 7 bases lining up with TRBD2. Trimming took 6 bases from V and 0 from J; bases not matched to a gene: 5. Germline CDR1 and CDR2: SEHNR and FQNEAQ (reference sequence). The CDR3 has 15 residues. The CDR3 loop reads CASRPGTTSYNEQFF. The CDR3 nucleotides read TGTGCCAGCAGACCTGGGACTACCTCCTACAATGAGCAGTTCTTC.

The chain couples TRBV9 to TRBJ1-3, with D unclear. Looked up from germline, CDR1 is SGDLS and CDR2 is YYNGEE. Trimming removed 3 bases from V and 2 bases from J, with 15 bases in between. There are 16 residues in the CDR3. CDR3 sequence (DNA): TGTGCCAGCAGCGCCGACCGGACGGATCCTGGAAACACCATATATTTT. As protein: CASSADRTDPGNTIYF.

The rearrangement links TRBV7-6 to TRBJ2-7; either TRBD1 or TRBD2 may supply D (5 bases each). The CDR3 is 21 amino acids. V lost 3 bases, J lost 3 bases, and 33 bases lay in between. Germline V lookup: CDR1 SGHVS, CDR2 FNYEAQ. DNA of the CDR3: TGTGCCAGCAGCTTCAAGATGGGGGTCCCTTTGAATCTGGTTGGGAGCTACGAGCAGTACTTC. Residues: CASSFKMGVPLNLVGSYEQYF.

In its sample, this clonotype was seen a few times. Relative to the germline gene, one junction end is altered; a read error may explain this. The chain is built from TRBV9 and TRBJ1-2; no definite D call. The CDR3 consists of 13 residues. CDR1 SGDLS and CDR2 YYNGEE come from the germline V gene. The CDR3 here is CVSSVDPGDGYTF. The CDR3 nucleotides read TGTGTCAGCAGCGTGGATCCTGGGGATGGCTACACCTTC.